This TCR beta chain emerged from a study of PD-L1 blockade in urothelial cancer. Study-wide background: T cells were recovered from blood samples at a median of roughly 150,000.

Germline V gene lookup returns CDR1 SGHRS and CDR2 YFSETQ. With 3 bases removed from V and 3 bases from J, the gap between germline ends came to 12 bases. The CDR3 totals 15 residues. Time point described: peripheral blood 6 weeks after treatment start. Sequencing was performed with immunoSEQ multiplex PCR; in TCRdb, only in-frame clones are kept and a portion is missing. Of around 100,000 clones in the sample, 80% to 95% were seen once. Sequenced here: PBMCs, sampled around atezolizumab (anti-PD-L1) treatment. This clonotype was obtained from a man in his fifties or sixties with urothelial cancer. V usage is TRBV5-1 and J usage is TRBJ2-2, with D possibly TRBD2 on 6 matching bases. The CDR3 loop is CASSSDGGDTGELFF. CDR3 coding DNA: TGCGCCAGCAGCTCGGATGGCGGGGACACCGGGGAGCTGTTTTTT.